These 9 T cell receptor beta chains were all obtained from the same sample, sequenced in a study of shared clonotypes between healthy human individuals. Profiled with immunoSEQ multiplex PCR; TCRdb holds only in-frame clones, not every one. The table has approximately 2.4 million clones, approximately 96% seen once. Sequencing was carried out using naive CD4+ T cells sorted from blood. The sample's subset: CD45RA+ positively selected. The receptors stem from a man aged 18-30 years in good health.

The chain uses TRBV10-2 and TRBJ1-3, with D hard to call. Between the trimmed V and J ends, which lost 8 bases and 4 bases, there was a span of 9 bases. Germline V gene lookup returns CDR1 WSHSY and CDR2 SAAADI. This CDR3 is built from 12 residues. CDR3 sequence reads: CASANEGNTIYF. CDR3 coding DNA: TGCGCCAGCGCGAACGAAGGAAACACCATATATTTT.

CDR3 in amino acids: CASSEPGFNEQYF. The CDR3, as DNA: TGCGCCAGCAGTGAGCCAGGGTTCAACGAGCAGTACTTC. The chain couples TRBV10-2 to TRBJ2-7; weak D call: TRBD1 (5 bases). The germline V gene encodes CDR1 WSHSY and CDR2 SAAADI. The germline V and J ends were trimmed by 2 bases and 5 bases, with 10 bases remaining between them. The CDR3 runs to 13 residues.

The rearrangement uses TRBV4-1 and TRBJ2-3; 14 bases align to TRBD2. V dropped 2 bases and J dropped 7; count of bases not matched to a gene: 8. CDR3 size: 17 residues. CDR1 and CDR2 from the germline V gene are MGHRA and YSYEKL. Here the CDR3 DNA reads TGCGCCAGCAGCCAAAGGACTAGCGGGGGGCGGGCGAATACGCAGTATTTT. Translated: CASSQRTSGGRANTQYF.

The J gene is TRBJ2-5, the V gene TRBV5-4; TRBD2 aligns across 11 bases. The CDR3 totals 13 residues. J gave up 5 bases and V 6 bases, and 3 bases lay outside the gene matches. The V gene's germline CDR1 is SGHNT and CDR2 YYREEE (reference sequence). The CDR3 DNA sequence: TGTGCCAGCAAGACTAGCGGGGCGGAGACCCAGTACTTC. Translation: CASKTSGAETQYF.

The CDR3 loop reads CASSQDVASGRRDTQYF. In DNA, the CDR3 is TGTGCCAGCAGCCAAGATGTGGCTAGCGGGAGGAGAGATACGCAGTATTTT. This chain uses TRBV14 with TRBJ2-3; 11 bases are shared with TRBD2. CDR3 size: 17 residues. Trimming at V came to 0 bases and at J to 5 bases, leaving 7 bases not matched to a gene. In germline, CDR1 is SGHDN, CDR2 FVKESK.

This chain uses TRBV10-1 with TRBJ2-7; TRBD2 matches at 10 bases. With 5 bases clipped from V and 6 bases from J, the junction kept 7 bases outside the gene matches. This CDR3 is 14 amino acids long. Germline assignment: CDR1 WNHNN and CDR2 SYGVQD (reference sequence). The CDR3 loop is CASSPSGRGGEQYF. The CDR3 DNA is TGCGCCAGCAGTCCGAGCGGGAGGGGCGGCGAGCAGTACTTC.

The chain carries TRBV6-5 and TRBJ2-7; 9 nucleotides agree with TRBD2. This CDR3 has 13 residues. V was pared by 5 bases and J by 3 bases, with 2 bases of the junction left unmatched. The germline V gene encodes CDR1 MNHEY and CDR2 SVGAGI. CDR3 sequence reads: CASSNSGSYEQYF. The CDR3 nucleotides read TGTGCCAGCAGTAATAGCGGGAGCTACGAGCAGTACTTC.

This chain connects TRBV7-2 to TRBJ2-1; TRBD2 matches at 10 bases. There are 18 residues in the CDR3. Per the germline V gene, CDR1 is SGHTA and CDR2 is FQGNSA. V lost 1 base, J lost 9 bases, and 15 bases stayed unmatched. The chain's CDR3 is CASSLVTVRLAGVSEQFF. CDR3 sequence (DNA): TGTGCCAGCAGCTTAGTGACGGTGAGGCTAGCGGGAGTAAGTGAGCAGTTCTTC.

J is TRBJ1-5 and V is TRBV5-8, with unresolved D. The CDR3 has 14 residues. V lost 4 bases, J lost 0 bases, and 8 bases lay in between. Germline CDR1 reads SGHTS; CDR2 reads YDEGEE. CDR3 coding DNA: TGTGCCAGCAGCCGGCTGAGTAGCAATCAGCCCCAGCATTTT. Residues: CASSRLSSNQPQHF.